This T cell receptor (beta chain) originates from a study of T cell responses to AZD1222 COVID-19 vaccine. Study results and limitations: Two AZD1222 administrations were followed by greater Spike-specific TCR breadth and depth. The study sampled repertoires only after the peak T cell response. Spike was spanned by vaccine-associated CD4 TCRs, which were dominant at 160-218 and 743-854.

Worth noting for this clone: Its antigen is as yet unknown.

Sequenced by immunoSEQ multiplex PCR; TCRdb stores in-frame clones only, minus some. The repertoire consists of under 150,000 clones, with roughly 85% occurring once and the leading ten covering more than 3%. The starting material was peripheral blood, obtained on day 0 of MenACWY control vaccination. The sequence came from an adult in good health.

This chain's CDR3 is CSAAGQLNEKLFF. The CDR3 coding sequence is TGCAGCGCCGCAGGACAGCTAAATGAAAAACTGTTTTTT. J is TRBJ1-4 and V is TRBV29-1; the D gene is possibly TRBD1 (6 bases). CDR3 length equals 13 residues. Trimming removed 7 bases at V and 5 bases at J, with 14 bases between. CDR1 and CDR2 (germline): SQVTM, ANQGSEA.